The 22 T cell receptor beta chains below all came from one sample that was sequenced in a study of CD8+ T cells in alopecia areata (dated by TCRdb to between 2018 and 2020). Libraries were made using the immunoSEQ multiplex PCR assay. For TCR sequencing, RNA was extracted from every sample and reverse transcribed into cDNA to serve as template. TCRdb took this table from immuneACCESS and kept in-frame rearrangements with V and J called. Such tables lack part of the clones; where checked against another copy, unresolved V genes explain under half of the gap, and the rest is unexplained. This sample contains around 300,000 clones, none of which is a singleton. 1.2% of the sample goes to the ten largest clones. Cells from mouse cutaneous lymph nodes were pooled, stained for CD4, CD8alpha, NKG2D, NKG2ACE and other markers, and then sorted on a BD Influx. The sequencing input was CD4+ T cells sorted from a lymph node. All receptors derive from a C3H/HeJ mouse with alopecia areata. This strain is characterized by the MHC haplotype H2-k.

This clone occurred many times. Gene names and germline refer to mouse. The sample contains more than one DNA sequence encoding this CDR3. The CDR3 protein is CASSTGGYEQYF. Incomplete CDR3 DNA: TGTGCTAGCAGCACTGGGGGGTAT. The chain has TRBV17 and TRBJ2-7, with 9 bases fitting TRBD2. The sequence runs out 4 residues before the end of the CDR3; the remainder is reconstructed from the germline J gene. The germline V gene has CDR1 MNHDT and CDR2 YYDKIL. The CDR3 is 12 residues long.

This clone has just a few counts. Mouse gene names apply. Other nucleotide sequences from this sample produce the same CDR3. CDR3 DNA (partial): TGTGCCAGCAGCCCCGACTGGGGGGGAGTCACCGGG. Translating it yields CASSPDWGGVTG. The complete CDR3 protein is CASSPDWGGVTGQLYF. This sequence joins TRBV19 and TRBJ2-2; 11 bases agree with TRBD2. The read ends 4 residues shy of where the CDR3 ends; the end is completed using the germline J gene. The CDR3 runs 16 residues. The germline V gene encodes CDR1 FNHDT and CDR2 SITEND (reference sequence). With 5 bases clipped from V and 4 bases from J, the junction kept 7 bases outside the gene matches. The full variable domain, with the rest looked up from reference TRBV19 and TRBJ2-2, is GGIITQTPKFLIGQEGQKLTLKCQQNFNHDTMYWYRQDSGKGLRLIYYSITENDLQKGDLSEGYDASREKKSSFSLTVTSAQKNEMAVFLCASSPDWGGVTGQLYFGEGSKLTVL.

A note on this clone: Gene names follow the mouse nomenclature. The CDR3 goes on 4 residues after the read ends, and that part is filled in from the germline J gene. The J gene is TRBJ1-2, the V gene TRBV5; perhaps TRBD1 as D (6 bases). Germline V CDR1 and CDR2: LGHNA, YNLKQL (reference sequence). The CDR3 spans 15 residues. Trimming removed 0 bases at V and 4 bases at J, with 12 bases between. CDR3 DNA, as far as it was read: TGTGCCAGCAGCCAAGATCCCACAGGGCCCTCC. Amino acid sequence: CASSQDPTGPS. The whole CDR3 is CASSQDPTGPSDYTF.

This clone has only a few counts. Gene and germline names: mouse. The CDR3 goes on 3 residues after the read ends, and that part is filled in from the germline J gene. This sequence joins TRBV13-1 and TRBJ1-6; a possible D gene is TRBD1 (6 bases). TRBJ1-6 is given ORF status, its function remaining uncertain. This CDR3 has 16 residues. Trimming removed 5 bases from V and 0 bases from J, with 12 bases in between. CDR1 and CDR2 (germline): NSHNY, SYGAGN. The part of the CDR3 DNA that was read is TGTGCCAGCAGGCCCCCAGGGGCTTCCTATAATTCGCCC. This gives the protein CASRPPGASYNSP. The whole CDR3 protein is CASRPPGASYNSPLYF.

In the case of this clone: Germline and genes: mouse. The observed sequence ends 3 residues before the CDR3 terminus, with the missing tail filled in from the germline J gene. This chain links TRBV5 with TRBJ1-6; tentative D call: TRBD1 (5 bases). TRBJ1-6 is placed among ORFs of uncertain function. The V gene lost 0 bases and the J gene lost 8 bases, with 11 bases spanning the gap. Germline V gene sequence: CDR1 LGHNA, CDR2 YNLKQL (reference sequence). The CDR3 covers 15 residues. Partial CDR3 DNA: TGTGCCAGCAGCCAAGATCCAGGGATGGATTCGCCC. Encoded protein: CASSQDPGMDSP. The full-length CDR3 reads as CASSQDPGMDSPLYF.

The sample holds a few counts of this clone. Gene labels here are mouse ones. The read ends 4 residues shy of where the CDR3 ends; the end is completed using the germline J gene. Other DNA variants within this sample encode the same CDR3. The gene calls are TRBV19 and TRBJ2-7; the D gene is possibly TRBD2 (6 bases). Germline assignment: CDR1 FNHDT and CDR2 SITEND (reference sequence). The CDR3 is 13 amino acids. This chain's CDR3 is CASSIRLGYEQYF. CDR3 DNA (partial): TGTGCCAGCAGTATAAGGCTGGGGTAT.

This clone turned up a few times. Gene names and germline refer to mouse. The CDR3 is cut off 4 residues early in the read; its end comes from the germline J gene. This same CDR3 is encoded by further DNA sequences in the sample. The chain combines TRBV19 with TRBJ2-7, with a possible D match to TRBD1 (5 bases). Per the germline V gene, CDR1 is FNHDT and CDR2 is SITEND (reference sequence). V was trimmed by 5 bases and J by 3 bases, leaving 9 bases between them. CDR3 size: 12 residues. CDR3 protein: CASSPDSYEQYF. The CDR3 DNA, read in part, is TGTGCCAGCAGCCCCGACAGCTAT.

This clone was seen only a few times. Genes and germline come from the mouse. The read ends 4 residues early relative to the CDR3; the germline J gene fills the gap. This rearrangement joins TRBV31 to TRBJ2-2; 12 nucleotides line up with TRBD2. After removal of 5 bases from V and 6 bases from J, the junction contained 4 bases not matched to a gene. CDR1 and CDR2 from the germline V gene are GKSSPN and SITVG. The CDR3 contains 14 residues. CDR3 DNA (partial): TGTGCCTGGGCCCGGGACTGGGGGGCCGGG. Translating gives CAWARDWGAG. The entire CDR3 protein reads CAWARDWGAGQLYF.

This clone has just a few counts. Gene names refer to mouse genes. The read halts 4 residues ahead of the CDR3 end, with the missing end drawn from the germline J gene. The rearrangement uses TRBV5 and TRBJ1-1; no reliable D call. Deletions cut 0 bases from V and 3 bases from J, with 5 bases between. Per germline, CDR1 LGHNA and CDR2 YNLKQL (reference sequence). The CDR3 spans 13 residues. The sequenced CDR3 bases are TGTGCCAGCAGCCAAGAAGCAGACACA. Its translation is CASSQEADT. The entire CDR3 is CASSQEADTEVFF.

This clone occurred a few times. Germline and genes here are mouse. Read coverage stops 4 residues before the CDR3 terminus; the germline J gene supplies the remainder. The chain has TRBV5 and TRBJ1-1; D is possibly TRBD1 (6 bases). The CDR3 contains 15 residues. Germline V CDR1 and CDR2: LGHNA, YNLKQL (reference sequence). V was shortened by 4 bases and J by 4 bases, with 16 bases between the two germline ends. The covered CDR3 bases are TGTGCCAGCAGCCCAAGGGGGGCGCGGGGCACA. It encodes CASSPRGARGT. The complete CDR3 reads CASSPRGARGTEVFF.

This clone turned up a few times. Mouse names are used for the genes. The observed sequence ends 4 residues before the CDR3 terminus, with the missing tail filled in from the germline J gene. Other DNA variants within this sample encode the same CDR3. The chain combines TRBV13-1 with TRBJ2-2, with D tentatively TRBD1 (5 bases). CDR3 length: 14 residues. Germline V gives CDR1 NSHNY, CDR2 SYGAGN. Deletions cut 0 bases from V and 4 bases from J, with 7 bases between. CDR3 DNA (partial): TGTGCCAGCAGTGATGCAGGGAGCACCGGG. It yields the protein CASSDAGSTG. The full CDR3 reads CASSDAGSTGQLYF.

About this clone: Gene names are mouse gene names. The read ends 4 residues early relative to the CDR3; the germline J gene fills the gap. Other nucleotide sequences from this sample produce the same CDR3. This rearrangement joins TRBV1 to TRBJ2-4, with 10 bases aligning to TRBD2. CDR3 length: 16 amino acids. J gave up 1 base and V 1 base, and 2 bases lay outside the gene matches. Germline V gene data show CDR1 as NSQYPW and CDR2 as LRSPGD (reference sequence). The CDR3 sequence: CTCSAGTGGGQNTLYF. The part of the CDR3 DNA that was read is TGCACCTGCAGTGCAGGGACTGGGGGAGGTCAAAAC.

This clone was counted only a few times. Gene names denote mouse genes. The read ends 4 residues before the CDR3 terminus; that terminus is restored from the germline J gene. The same CDR3 is also encoded by other DNA sequences in this sample. This chain links TRBV13-1 with TRBJ2-1; 10 nucleotides match TRBD2. CDR3 length equals 15 residues. Germline CDR1 is NSHNY and CDR2 is SYGAGN. The V and J ends lost 5 bases and 0 bases, in that order; junction bases with no gene match: 2. Incomplete CDR3 DNA: TGTGCCAGCAGCGCTGGGGGGGCTAACTATGCT. It is translated as CASSAGGANYA. The whole CDR3 protein reads CASSAGGANYAEQFF.

A few counts support this clone. Genes here carry mouse names. The read ends 4 residues early relative to the CDR3; the germline J gene fills the gap. Other DNA sequences in this sample translate to the same CDR3. The chain has TRBV13-2 and TRBJ2-7, with 7 bases that match TRBD2. CDR3 size: 13 residues. Looked up from germline, CDR1 is NNHNN and CDR2 is SYGAGS (reference sequence). Here the CDR3 reads CASGDPGGYEQYF. The covered CDR3 bases are TGTGCCAGCGGTGATCCTGGGGGTTAT.

This clone was counted many times. This may stem from a read error, because a much larger clone lies one nucleotide away. Gene names refer to mouse genes. The read comes to an end 4 residues before the CDR3 does, leaving the germline J gene to fill in the end. This same CDR3 is encoded by further DNA sequences in the sample. This chain connects TRBV19 to TRBJ2-7; 11 nucleotides agree with TRBD2. The CDR3 length is 13 residues. J lost 3 bases, V lost 5 bases, and 1 base had no gene match. CDR1 is FNHDT and CDR2 is SITEND in the germline V gene (reference sequence). The CDR3 loop is CASRGTGGYEQYF. The part of the CDR3 DNA that was read is TGTGCCAGCAGGGGGACTGGGGGCTAT.

This clone was counted between two and nine times. All gene names here are mouse names. The CDR3 extends 4 residues past the end of the read, so its final part is completed from the germline J gene. The chain employs TRBV1 and TRBJ2-1; D gene ambiguous. Looked up from germline, CDR1 is NSQYPW and CDR2 is LRSPGD (reference sequence). The CDR3 loop spans 11 amino acids. V was shortened by 5 bases and J by 5 bases, with 4 bases between the two germline ends. CDR3 sequence: CTCSIDAEQFF. The CDR3 DNA, read in part, is TGCACCTGCAGTATAGATGCT.

This clone has only a few counts. Germline and genes: mouse. The read is 4 residues too short to cover the CDR3 end, so that end is filled in from the germline J gene. This sample includes further DNA sequences coding for the same CDR3. The chain links TRBV14 to TRBJ2-7, with D perhaps matching TRBD1 (5 bases). This CDR3 has 12 residues. Germline lookup yields CDR1 SGHDT and CDR2 FRDEAV. CDR3 bases read: TGTGCCAGCAGTCCCGACAGTTAT. This encodes CASSPDSY. The full CDR3 sequence reads CASSPDSYEQYF.

The sample holds a few counts of this clone. The genes are named according to mouse. Sequencing ends 4 residues short of the CDR3 end; the germline J gene provides the rest. V gene TRBV13-1 combines with J gene TRBJ2-7; 7 nucleotides agree with TRBD2. V trimming: 5 bases; J trimming: 0 bases; junction bases outside the gene matches: 8. Germline V gene sequence: CDR1 NSHNY, CDR2 SYGAGN. The CDR3 covers 15 residues. The CDR3 protein is CASSPLWGSSYEQYF. The sequenced part of the CDR3 DNA is TGTGCCAGCAGCCCTCTCTGGGGGAGCTCCTAT.

About this clone itself: The germline and genes are mouse ones. The read falls 4 residues short of the CDR3 end, and the missing part is taken from the germline J gene. The chain employs TRBV1 and TRBJ2-1, with TRBD2 matching over 12 bases. The CDR3 has 16 amino acids. V shed 7 bases, J shed 3 bases, and the junction held 7 bases outside the gene matches. CDR1 is NSQYPW and CDR2 is LRSPGD in the germline V gene (reference sequence). CDR3 sequence reads: CTCTIPGLGGYAEQFF. The sequenced CDR3 bases are TGCACCTGCACCATTCCGGGACTGGGGGGCTATGCT.

A note on this clone: Germline and genes: mouse. The CDR3 loop reads CASSEPRGTGYAEQFF. CDR3 DNA, as far as it was read: TGTGCCAGCAGTGAACCCCGCGGGACAGGGTATGCT. This sequence joins TRBV13-3 and TRBJ2-1; TRBD1 agrees at 9 bases. The CDR3 end lies 4 residues beyond the end of the read and is filled in from the germline J gene. CDR1 is NNHDY and CDR2 is SYVADS in the germline V gene. The CDR3 extends over 16 amino acids. The V and J ends lost 2 bases and 4 bases, in that order; junction bases with no gene match: 7.

This clone was observed a few times. Gene names follow the mouse nomenclature. The CDR3 goes on 4 residues after the read ends, and that part is filled in from the germline J gene. The chain couples TRBV13-1 to TRBJ1-2; 10 bases are a match to TRBD1. This CDR3 has 14 amino acids. V dropped 4 bases and J dropped 3; count of bases not matched to a gene: 3. CDR1 and CDR2 (germline): NSHNY, SYGAGN. CDR3 DNA, as far as it was read: TGTGCCAGCAGTTGGACAGGGGGAGACTCC. It yields the protein CASSWTGGDS. The complete CDR3 reads CASSWTGGDSDYTF.

This clone has a handful of counts. The germline and genes are mouse ones. From the germline J gene comes the end of the CDR3, since the read stops 4 residues before it. The chain links TRBV1 to TRBJ2-7; 9 bases line up with TRBD1. Germline V gene sequence: CDR1 NSQYPW, CDR2 LRSPGD (reference sequence). V gave up 4 bases and J gave up 0 bases; unmatched junction bases: 7. This CDR3 comprises 16 residues. The chain's CDR3 is CTCSGSGTGLSYEQYF. The CDR3 bases that were read are TGCACCTGCAGTGGCTCCGGGACAGGGCTCTCCTAT.